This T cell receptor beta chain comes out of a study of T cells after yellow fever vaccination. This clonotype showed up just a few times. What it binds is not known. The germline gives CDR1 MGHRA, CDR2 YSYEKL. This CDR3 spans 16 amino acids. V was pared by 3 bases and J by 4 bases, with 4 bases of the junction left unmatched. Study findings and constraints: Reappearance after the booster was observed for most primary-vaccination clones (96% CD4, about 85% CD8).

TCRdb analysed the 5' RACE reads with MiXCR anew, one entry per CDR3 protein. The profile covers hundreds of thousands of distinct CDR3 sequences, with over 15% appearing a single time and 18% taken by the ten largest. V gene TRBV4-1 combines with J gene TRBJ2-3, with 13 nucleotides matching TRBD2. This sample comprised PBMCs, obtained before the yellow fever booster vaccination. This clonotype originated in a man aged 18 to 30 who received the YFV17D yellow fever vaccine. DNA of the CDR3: TGCGCCAGCAGCCATACTAGCGGGGGGGAATCAGATACGCAGTATTTT. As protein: CASSHTSGGESDTQYF.